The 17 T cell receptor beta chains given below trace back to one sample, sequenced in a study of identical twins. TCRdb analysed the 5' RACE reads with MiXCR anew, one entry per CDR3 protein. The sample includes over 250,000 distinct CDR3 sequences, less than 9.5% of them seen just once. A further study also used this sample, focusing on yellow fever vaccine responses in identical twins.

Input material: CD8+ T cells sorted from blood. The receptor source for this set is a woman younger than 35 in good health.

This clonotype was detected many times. The CDR3 here is CSVANTGGTRETQYF. The CDR3 DNA follows: TGCAGCGTAGCAAACACTGGGGGGACGCGAGAGACCCAGTACTTC. The chain combines TRBV29-1 with TRBJ2-5; D is possibly TRBD2 (6 bases). V lost 6 bases to trimming and J lost 4 bases, with 21 bases between them. The CDR3 extends over 15 amino acids. Germline V lookup: CDR1 SQVTM, CDR2 ANQGSEA.

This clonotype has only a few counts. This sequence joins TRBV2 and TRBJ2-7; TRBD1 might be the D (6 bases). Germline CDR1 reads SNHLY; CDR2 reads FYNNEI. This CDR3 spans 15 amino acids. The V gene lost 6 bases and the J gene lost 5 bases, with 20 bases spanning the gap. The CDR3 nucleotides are TGTGCCAGCAGCGGCGTGAGCGGAAAGGGGGACGAGCAGTACTTC. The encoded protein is CASSGVSGKGDEQYF.

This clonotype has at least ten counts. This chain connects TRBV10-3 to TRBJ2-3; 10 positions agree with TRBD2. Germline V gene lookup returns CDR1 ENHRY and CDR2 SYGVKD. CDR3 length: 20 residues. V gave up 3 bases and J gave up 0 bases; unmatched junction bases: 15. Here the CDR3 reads CAISEIGSYSGRPSTDTQYF. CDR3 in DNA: TGTGCCATCAGTGAAATCGGGTCTTATAGCGGGAGGCCTAGCACAGATACGCAGTATTTT.

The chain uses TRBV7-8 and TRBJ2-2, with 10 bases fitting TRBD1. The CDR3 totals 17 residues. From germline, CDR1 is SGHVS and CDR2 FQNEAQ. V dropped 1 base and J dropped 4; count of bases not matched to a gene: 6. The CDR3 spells CASSLERQGAVTGELFF. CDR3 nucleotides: TGTGCCAGCAGCTTAGAAAGACAGGGGGCGGTCACCGGGGAGCTGTTTTTT.

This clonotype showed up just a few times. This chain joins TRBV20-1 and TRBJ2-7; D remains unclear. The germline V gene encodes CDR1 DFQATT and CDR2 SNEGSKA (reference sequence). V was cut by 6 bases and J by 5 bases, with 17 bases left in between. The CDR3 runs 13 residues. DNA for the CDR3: TGCAGTGCAAGGGCGTCTACAACTAACGAGCAGTACTTC. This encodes CSARASTTNEQYF.

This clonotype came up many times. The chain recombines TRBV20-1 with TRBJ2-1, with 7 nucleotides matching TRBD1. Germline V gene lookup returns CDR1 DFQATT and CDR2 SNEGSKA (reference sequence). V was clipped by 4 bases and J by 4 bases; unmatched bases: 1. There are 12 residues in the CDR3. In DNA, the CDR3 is TGCAGTGCTAAACAGGGGTACAATGAGCAGTTCTTC. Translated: CSAKQGYNEQFF.

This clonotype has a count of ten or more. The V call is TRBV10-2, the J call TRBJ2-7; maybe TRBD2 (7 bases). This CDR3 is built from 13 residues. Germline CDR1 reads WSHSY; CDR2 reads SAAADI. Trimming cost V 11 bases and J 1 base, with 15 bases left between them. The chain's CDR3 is CASGGQESYEQYF. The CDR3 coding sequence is TGCGCCTCCGGGGGGCAGGAGTCCTACGAGCAGTACTTC.

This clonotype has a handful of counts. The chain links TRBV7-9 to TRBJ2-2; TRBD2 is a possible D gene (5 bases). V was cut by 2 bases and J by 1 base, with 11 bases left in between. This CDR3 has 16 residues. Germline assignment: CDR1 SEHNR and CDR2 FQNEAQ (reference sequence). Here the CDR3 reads CASSLWFGMNTGELFF. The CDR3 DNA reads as TGTGCCAGCAGCTTATGGTTCGGGATGAACACCGGGGAGCTGTTTTTT.

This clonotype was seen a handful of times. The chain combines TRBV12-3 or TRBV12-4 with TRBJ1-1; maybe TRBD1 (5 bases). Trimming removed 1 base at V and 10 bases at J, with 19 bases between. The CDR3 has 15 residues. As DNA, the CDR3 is TGTGCCAGCAGTTTAGGAGTTAGGGGAGGGTTGGGAGCTTTCTTT. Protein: CASSLGVRGGLGAFF.

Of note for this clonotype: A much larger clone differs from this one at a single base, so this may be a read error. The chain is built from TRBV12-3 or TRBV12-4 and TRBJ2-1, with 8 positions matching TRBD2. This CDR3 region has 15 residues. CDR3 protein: CASSLLSGVNKEQFF. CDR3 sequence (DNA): TGTGCCAGCAGTTTGCTTAGCGGGGTTAACAAAGAGCAGTTCTTC.

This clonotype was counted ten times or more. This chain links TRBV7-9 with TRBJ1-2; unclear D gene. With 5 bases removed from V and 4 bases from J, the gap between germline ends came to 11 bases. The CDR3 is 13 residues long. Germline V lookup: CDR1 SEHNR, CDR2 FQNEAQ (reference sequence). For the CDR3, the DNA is TGTGCCAGCAGCCTGAGTAGTCTCTATGGCTACACCTTC. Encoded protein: CASSLSSLYGYTF. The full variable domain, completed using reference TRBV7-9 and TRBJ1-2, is DTGVSQNPRHKITKRGQNVTFRCDPISEHNRLYWYRQTLGQGPEFLTYFQNEAQLEKSRLLSDRFSAERPKGSFSTLEIQRTEQGDSAMYLCASSLSSLYGYTFGSGTRLTVV.

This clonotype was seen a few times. The CDR3 DNA sequence: TGTGCCAGCAGCCCCTTTCGACGGGAAGCGGGAGGCCGGGAGCAGTTCTTC. Its protein is CASSPFRREAGGREQFF. The chain is built from TRBV14 and TRBJ2-1; TRBD2 matches 9 bases. V shed 4 bases, J shed 10 bases, and the junction held 17 bases outside the gene matches. In germline, CDR1 is SGHDN, CDR2 FVKESK. CDR3 length: 17 residues.

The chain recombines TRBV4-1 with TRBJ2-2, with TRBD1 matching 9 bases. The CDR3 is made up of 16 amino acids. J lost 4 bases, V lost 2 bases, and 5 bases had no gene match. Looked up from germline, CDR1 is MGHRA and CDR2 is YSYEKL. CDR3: CASSQSGTGPTGELFF. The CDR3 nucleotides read TGCGCCAGCAGCCAATCCGGGACAGGGCCCACCGGGGAGCTGTTTTTT.

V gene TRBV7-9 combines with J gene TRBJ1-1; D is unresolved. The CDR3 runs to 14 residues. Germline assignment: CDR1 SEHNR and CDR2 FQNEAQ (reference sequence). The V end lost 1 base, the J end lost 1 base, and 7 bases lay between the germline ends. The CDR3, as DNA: TGTGCCAGCAGCTTAGTTGGGGAGAACACTGAAGCTTTCTTT. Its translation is CASSLVGENTEAFF.

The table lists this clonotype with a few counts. The CDR3 protein is CASSRLAGAAEQFF. CDR3 in DNA: TGTGCCAGCAGCCGACTAGCGGGAGCAGCTGAGCAGTTCTTC. This chain uses TRBV6-4 with TRBJ2-1; TRBD2 agrees at 12 bases. The CDR3 consists of 14 residues. Germline V gene data show CDR1 as MRHNA and CDR2 as SNTAGT. Unmatched junction bases numbered 6, after V lost 6 bases and J lost 9 bases.

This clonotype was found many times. CDR3 region: CASSKGARSGKEEKLFF. The CDR3 nucleotides read TGTGCCAGCAGCAAGGGGGCTCGTAGTGGAAAAGAGGAAAAACTGTTTTTT. V is TRBV7-6 and J is TRBJ1-4; 7 nucleotides match TRBD1. This CDR3 is 17 amino acids long. CDR1 is SGHVS and CDR2 is FNYEAQ in the germline V gene. J lost 8 bases, V lost 5 bases, and 17 bases had no gene match.

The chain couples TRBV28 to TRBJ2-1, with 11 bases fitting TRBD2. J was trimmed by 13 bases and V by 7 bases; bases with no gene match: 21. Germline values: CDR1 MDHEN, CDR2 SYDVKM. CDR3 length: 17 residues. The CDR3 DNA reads TGTGCCAGCACTCAACTGGGGACTAGCGGTTTCCGCACTACTCAGTTCTTC. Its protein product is CASTQLGTSGFRTTQFF.